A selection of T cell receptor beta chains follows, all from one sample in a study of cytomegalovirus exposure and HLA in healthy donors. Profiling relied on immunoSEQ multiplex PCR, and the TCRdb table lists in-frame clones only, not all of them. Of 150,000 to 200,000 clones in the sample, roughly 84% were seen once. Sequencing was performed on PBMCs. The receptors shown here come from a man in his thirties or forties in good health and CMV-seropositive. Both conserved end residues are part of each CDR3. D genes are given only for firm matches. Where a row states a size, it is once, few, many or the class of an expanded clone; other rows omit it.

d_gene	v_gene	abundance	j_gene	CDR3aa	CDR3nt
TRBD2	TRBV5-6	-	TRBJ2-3	CASSLDSGGSTDTQYF	TGTGCCAGCAGCTTGGATAGCGGGGGGAGCACAGATACGCAGTATTTT
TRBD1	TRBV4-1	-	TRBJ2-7	CASSQATGAVQYF	TGCGCCAGCAGCCAAGCTACAGGGGCGGTGCAGTACTTC
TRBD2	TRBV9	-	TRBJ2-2	CASSVGGGAVGELFF	TGTGCCAGCAGCGTAGGCGGGGGGGCCGTCGGGGAGCTGTTTTTT
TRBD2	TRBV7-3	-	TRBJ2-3	CASSLAGGLNTDTQYF	TGTGCCAGCAGCTTAGCGGGGGGGCTTAACACAGATACGCAGTATTTT
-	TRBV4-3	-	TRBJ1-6	CASSQRQVYNSPLHF	TGCGCCAGCAGCCAAAGACAGGTCTATAATTCACCCCTCCACTTT
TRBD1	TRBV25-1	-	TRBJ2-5	CASTAGTGGQETQYF	TGTGCCAGCACCGCCGGGACAGGGGGCCAAGAGACCCAGTACTTC
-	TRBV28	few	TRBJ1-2	CASSLGAGGYTF	TGTGCCAGCAGTTTGGGGGCCGGTGGCTACACCTTC
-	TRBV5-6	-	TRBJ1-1	CASSSRGNTEAFF	TGTGCCAGCAGCTCCAGGGGGAACACTGAAGCTTTCTTT
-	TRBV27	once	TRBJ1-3	CASRTRQGNTIYF	TGTGCCAGCAGAACCAGACAGGGAAACACCATATATTTT
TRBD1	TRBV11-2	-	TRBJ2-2	CASSYVGTGDGELFF	TGTGCCAGCAGCTACGTAGGGACAGGTGACGGGGAGCTGTTTTTT
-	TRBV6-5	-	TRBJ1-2	CASTLGGGNYGYTF	TGTGCCAGCACTCTAGGGGGGGGAAACTATGGCTACACCTTC
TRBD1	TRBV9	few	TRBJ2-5	CASSDWTGGNQETQYF	TGTGCCAGCAGCGACTGGACAGGGGGGAATCAAGAGACCCAGTACTTC
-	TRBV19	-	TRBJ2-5	CASSPRGTEETQYF	TGTGCCAGTAGCCCCCGGGGTACCGAAGAGACCCAGTACTTC
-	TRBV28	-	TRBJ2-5	CASRPGRGYQETQYF	TGTGCCAGCAGACCGGGCCGGGGGTACCAAGAGACCCAGTACTTC
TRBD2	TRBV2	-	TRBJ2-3	CASKERERGDTQYF	TGTGCCAGCAAGGAGCGGGAGCGGGGAGATACGCAGTATTTT
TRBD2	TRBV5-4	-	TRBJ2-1	CASTTTSGYNEQFF	TGTGCCAGCACTACTACTAGCGGCTACAATGAGCAGTTCTTC
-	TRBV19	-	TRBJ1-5	CASSIQGFEPQHF	TGTGCCAGTAGTATACAGGGATTTGAGCCCCAGCATTTT
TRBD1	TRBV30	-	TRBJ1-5	CAWSQGSTGGGNQPQHF	TGTGCCTGGAGCCAAGGGTCGACAGGGGGGGGAAATCAGCCCCAGCATTTT
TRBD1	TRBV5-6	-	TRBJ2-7	CASSPYRGLRDEQYF	TGTGCCAGCAGCCCATACAGGGGGCTGAGAGACGAGCAGTACTTC
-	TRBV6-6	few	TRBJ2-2	CASSYSVGVVGELFF	TGTGCCAGCAGTTACTCGGTCGGGGTGGTCGGGGAGCTGTTTTTT
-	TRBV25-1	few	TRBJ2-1	CASRGGRNEQFF	TGTGCCAGCAGGGGAGGACGGAATGAGCAGTTCTTC
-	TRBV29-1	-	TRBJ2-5	CSGVGVQETQYF	TGCAGCGGGGTCGGGGTTCAAGAGACCCAGTACTTC
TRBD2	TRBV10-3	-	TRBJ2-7	CAIRQGLAGLGEQYF	TGTGCCATCAGACAGGGACTAGCGGGATTGGGTGAGCAGTACTTC
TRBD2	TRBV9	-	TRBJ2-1	CASSVVASGSLGEQFF	TGTGCCAGCAGCGTAGTAGCTAGCGGGAGCCTCGGTGAGCAGTTCTTC
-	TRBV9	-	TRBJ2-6	CASSAAGMAPDSGANVLTF	TGTGCCAGCAGTGCGGCAGGGATGGCTCCGGACTCTGGGGCCAACGTCCTGACTTTC
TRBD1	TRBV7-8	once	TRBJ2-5	CASSLGTGGLETQYF	TGTGCCAGCAGCTTAGGCACAGGGGGCTTAGAGACCCAGTACTTC
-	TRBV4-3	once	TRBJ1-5	CASSQDSELGQPQHF	TGCGCCAGCAGCCAGGACAGCGAGTTGGGTCAGCCCCAGCATTTT
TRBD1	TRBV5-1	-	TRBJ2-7	CASSFSITGTGVDEQYF	TGCGCCAGCAGCTTTTCGATAACCGGGACAGGGGTCGACGAGCAGTACTTC
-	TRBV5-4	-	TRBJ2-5	CASSPRQGQETQYF	TGTGCCAGCAGCCCCCGGCAGGGGCAAGAGACCCAGTACTTC
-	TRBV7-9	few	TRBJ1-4	CASSSGPNSGEKLFF	TGTGCCAGCAGCAGTGGACCCAACAGCGGTGAAAAACTGTTTTTT
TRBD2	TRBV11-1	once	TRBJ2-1	CASSFTSGSPSNEQFF	TGTGCCAGCAGCTTTACTAGCGGCTCTCCCTCCAATGAGCAGTTCTTC
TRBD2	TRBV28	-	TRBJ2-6	CASSLEVSGLAGVSGANVLTF	TGTGCCAGCAGTTTAGAAGTGTCGGGACTAGCGGGAGTTTCTGGGGCCAACGTCCTGACTTTC
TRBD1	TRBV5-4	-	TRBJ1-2	CASSTDRVAGYGYTF	TGTGCCAGCAGCACAGACAGGGTCGCCGGCTATGGCTACACCTTC
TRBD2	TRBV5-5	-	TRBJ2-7	CASSLLAESSYEQYF	TGTGCCAGCAGCTTACTAGCGGAGAGCTCCTACGAGCAGTACTTC
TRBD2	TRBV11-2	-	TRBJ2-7	CASSSSGRSYEQYF	TGTGCCAGCAGCTCTAGCGGGAGGAGCTACGAGCAGTACTTC
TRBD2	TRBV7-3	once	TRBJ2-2	CASSPTSGGAPGELFF	TGTGCCAGCAGCCCTACTAGCGGGGGGGCCCCCGGGGAGCTGTTTTTT
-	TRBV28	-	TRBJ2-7	CASRSPGGSSYEQYF	TGTGCCAGCAGGTCCCCCGGAGGGAGCTCCTACGAGCAGTACTTC
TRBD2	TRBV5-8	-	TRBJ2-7	CASSLASGLPYEQYF	TGTGCCAGCAGCTTGGCTAGCGGCCTACCCTACGAGCAGTACTTC
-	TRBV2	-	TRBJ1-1	CASSDPLNTEAFF	TGTGCCAGCAGTGACCCGTTGAACACTGAAGCTTTCTTT
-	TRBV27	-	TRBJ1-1	CASSFAGNTEAFF	TGTGCCAGCAGTTTTGCGGGGAACACTGAAGCTTTCTTT
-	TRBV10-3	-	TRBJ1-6	CAISITDPIYNSPLHF	TGTGCCATCAGTATTACAGACCCTATCTATAATTCACCCCTCCACTTT
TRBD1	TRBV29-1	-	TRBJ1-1	CSVGPEGANTEAFF	TGCAGCGTTGGACCAGAGGGGGCGAACACTGAAGCTTTCTTT
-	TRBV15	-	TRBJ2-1	CATSRDLGEEQFF	TGTGCCACCAGCAGAGATCTGGGCGAAGAGCAGTTCTTC
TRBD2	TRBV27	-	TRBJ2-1	CASSLSRGGDEQFF	TGTGCCAGCAGTTTATCTCGGGGGGGGGATGAGCAGTTCTTC
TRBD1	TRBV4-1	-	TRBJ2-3	CASSHHSRTGGDTQYF	TGCGCCAGCAGCCACCATTCACGGACAGGGGGGGATACGCAGTATTTT
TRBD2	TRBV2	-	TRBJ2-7	CASTYLKAGAYEQYF	TGTGCCAGCACATACTTAAAAGCGGGAGCCTACGAGCAGTACTTC
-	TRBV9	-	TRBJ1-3	CASSSGNTIYF	TGTGCCAGCAGTTCGGGGAACACCATATATTTT
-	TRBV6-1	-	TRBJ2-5	CARWKGRRETQYF	TGTGCCAGGTGGAAGGGCCGGAGGGAGACCCAGTACTTC
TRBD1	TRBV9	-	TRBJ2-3	CASSLTGGASDTQYF	TGTGCCAGCAGCCTGACAGGGGGCGCCTCAGATACGCAGTATTTT
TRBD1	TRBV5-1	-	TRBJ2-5	CASSRRDREGETQYF	TGCGCCAGCAGCAGGCGGGACAGGGAAGGAGAGACCCAGTACTTC
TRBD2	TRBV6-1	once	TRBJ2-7	CASGLAYIYEQYF	TGTGCCAGTGGACTAGCGTATATTTACGAGCAGTACTTC
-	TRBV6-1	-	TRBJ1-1	CASTPRGYTEAFF	TGTGCCAGCACCCCCAGGGGCTACACTGAAGCTTTCTTT
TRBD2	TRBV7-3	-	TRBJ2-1	CASSSRGSSASGGKTYNEQFF	TGTGCCAGCAGCTCCCGAGGATCGTCGGCTAGCGGGGGGAAGACCTACAATGAGCAGTTCTTC
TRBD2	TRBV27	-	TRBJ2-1	CASRRNYGTSGWAGDNEQFF	TGTGCCAGCAGACGAAATTACGGGACTAGCGGGTGGGCGGGAGACAATGAGCAGTTCTTC